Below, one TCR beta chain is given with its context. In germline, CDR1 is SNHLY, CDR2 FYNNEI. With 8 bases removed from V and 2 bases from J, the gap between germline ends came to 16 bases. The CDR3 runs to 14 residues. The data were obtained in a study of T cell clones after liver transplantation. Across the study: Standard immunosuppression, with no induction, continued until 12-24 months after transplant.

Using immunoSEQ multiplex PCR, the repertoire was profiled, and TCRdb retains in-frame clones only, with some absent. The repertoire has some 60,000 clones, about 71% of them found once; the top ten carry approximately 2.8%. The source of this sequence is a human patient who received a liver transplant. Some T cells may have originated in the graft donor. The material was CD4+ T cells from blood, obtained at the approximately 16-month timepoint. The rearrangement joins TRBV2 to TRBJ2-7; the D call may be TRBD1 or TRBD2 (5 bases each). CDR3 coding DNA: TGTGCCAGCGCCACCGGGACCCCTCCCTACGAGCAGTACGTC. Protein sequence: CASATGTPPYEQYV.